Presented here are 19 T cell receptor beta chains from one specimen sequenced in a study of shared T cell receptors in the human thymus. Assay: immunoSEQ multiplex PCR; the TCRdb copy retains only in-frame clones and omits some. The table lists roughly 550,000 clones, around 78% of them singletons, with roughly 0.013% in the top ten. The data also belong to a second study, concerning human thymus T cells.

Material: thymocytes. These TCRs come from a boy under three years old with a congenital heart defect.

The chain is built from TRBV5-4 and TRBJ2-7, with TRBD2 matching 11 bases. Germline V lookup: CDR1 SGHNT, CDR2 YYREEE (reference sequence). V gave up 4 bases and J gave up 6 bases; unmatched junction bases: 6. This CDR3 spans 14 amino acids. The CDR3 DNA reads as TGTGCCAGCAGCAAACTAGCGGGAGCCCCCGAGCAGTACTTC. This sequence encodes CASSKLAGAPEQYF.

This sequence joins TRBV5-1 and TRBJ2-1; 9 bases fit TRBD2. This CDR3 contains 16 residues. The V gene end was trimmed by 6 bases and the J gene end by 6 bases; junction bases not matched to a gene: 13. Germline V gene data show CDR1 as SGHRS and CDR2 as YFSETQ. The CDR3 nucleotides read TGCGCCAGCATCGTATCCCGCGGCGGGAGGGGCAATGAGCAGTTCTTC. Protein product: CASIVSRGGRGNEQFF.

The chain carries TRBV12-5 and TRBJ2-1; 9 nucleotides match TRBD2. Germline V CDR1 and CDR2: LGHNT, FRNRAP. With 3 bases clipped from V and 6 bases from J, the junction kept 15 bases outside the gene matches. CDR3 length equals 18 residues. The DNA of the CDR3 is TGTGCTAGTGGTTTCTCGCCTGATGTGCGGGAGGGGGGCAATGAGCAGTTCTTC. Translated: CASGFSPDVREGGNEQFF.

This clone was seen only once. This chain connects TRBV16 to TRBJ1-5, with 7 nucleotides matching TRBD1. Per the germline V gene, CDR1 is KGHSY and CDR2 is FQNENV. The CDR3 loop spans 15 amino acids. V shed 4 bases and J 7 bases; nucleotides not matched to a gene: 10. The DNA for the CDR3 is TGTGCCAGCAGCCTTTACAGGGGCCCCAAGCAGCCCCAGCATTTT. It encodes CASSLYRGPKQPQHF.

The rearrangement uses TRBV7-2 and TRBJ2-5; 8 bases are shared with TRBD2. Losses at the gene ends were 5 bases for V and 4 bases for J; bases not matched to a gene: 12. CDR1 is SGHTA, CDR2 FQGNSA, per germline. The CDR3 extends over 16 amino acids. As DNA, the CDR3 is TGTGCCAGCAGCCCCCCCCCGGGAGGGAAGGGAGAGACCCAGTACTTC. Its translation is CASSPPPGGKGETQYF.

Notes on this clone: Mismatch with germline at one junction end may stem from a read error. The V call is TRBV6-6, the J call TRBJ1-2, with 7 bases fitting TRBD1. Germline V gene lookup returns CDR1 MNHNY and CDR2 SVGAGI (reference sequence). This CDR3 comprises 16 residues. CDR3 DNA: TGTGCCAGCAGTCACTCCAGACAGGGTAGTAACTATGGCTACACCTTC. Residues: CASSHSRQGSNYGYTF.

The chain joins TRBV11-3 to TRBJ2-5; D is possibly TRBD2 (5 bases). The CDR3 is 17 residues long. The ends were cut back, 1 base at V and 3 bases at J, with 18 bases in the middle. From germline, CDR1 is SGHNT and CDR2 YENEEA. The CDR3 coding sequence is TGTGCCAGCAGCTTAGGGCGCGGACGGGGTGGGGAAGAGACCCAGTACTTC. Residues: CASSLGRGRGGEETQYF.

The rearrangement joins TRBV25-1 to TRBJ1-1; possibly TRBD1 for D (5 bases). The CDR3 loop spans 15 amino acids. The ends were cut back, 3 bases at V and 3 bases at J, with 14 bases in the middle. The germline CDR1 and CDR2 sequences are MGHDK and SYGVNS. Here the CDR3 DNA reads TGTGCCAGCAGTGAGTGGCAGGGTATGTACACTGAAGCTTTCTTT. This codes for CASSEWQGMYTEAFF.

The J gene is TRBJ1-2, the V gene TRBV28; D remains unclear. This CDR3 has 16 residues. Trimming removed 2 bases at V and 8 bases at J, with 21 bases between. Looked up from germline, CDR1 is MDHEN and CDR2 is SYDVKM. In nucleotides, the CDR3 is TGTGCCAGCAGTTTACGAAGGAAAACTGCGACTCGAGGCTACACCTTC. Translating gives CASSLRRKTATRGYTF.

The chain employs TRBV2 and TRBJ2-7; 12 bases are a match to TRBD2. CDR1 is SNHLY, CDR2 FYNNEI, per germline. This CDR3 is 17 amino acids long. Unmatched junction bases numbered 7, after V lost 3 bases and J lost 1 base. The CDR3 bases are TGTGCCAGCAGTGACCGAGGGCTAGCGGGAGGGTCCTACGAGCAGTACTTC. Amino acid sequence: CASSDRGLAGGSYEQYF.

This chain connects TRBV25-1 to TRBJ2-7; a possible D gene is TRBD1 (6 bases). CDR1 and CDR2 (germline): MGHDK, SYGVNS. The CDR3 is 17 residues long. Trimming stripped 1 base from V and 0 bases from J, with 16 bases between. The DNA for the CDR3 is TGTGCCAGCAGTGAATCGGTAGGGGGTTTATCCTCCTACGAGCAGTACTTC. Translation: CASSESVGGLSSYEQYF.

V and J are TRBV28 and TRBJ1-1; D might be TRBD1 (6 bases). The CDR3 is 12 amino acids. Germline V gene lookup returns CDR1 MDHEN and CDR2 SYDVKM. Trimming took off 5 bases at V and 6 bases at J, with 10 bases between the two ends. CDR3 region: CASSPRQAEAFF. CDR3 nucleotide sequence: TGTGCCAGCAGTCCTAGACAGGCTGAAGCTTTCTTT. The variable domain in full, completed from reference TRBV28 and TRBJ1-1, reads DVKVTQSSRYLVKRTGEKVFLECVQDMDHENMFWYRQDPGLGLRLIYFSYDVKMKEKGDIPEGYSVSREKKERFSLILESASTNQTSMYLCASSPRQAEAFFGQGTRLTVV.

The V gene is TRBV19, the J gene TRBJ2-1, with TRBD2 matching 10 bases. Germline loops: CDR1 LNHDA, CDR2 SQIVND (reference sequence). J lost 7 bases, V lost 7 bases, and 10 bases had no gene match. CDR3 length equals 15 residues. For the CDR3, the DNA is TGTGCCAGTAAGGAAGCGGGAGGGCCAGGGAATGAGCAGTTCTTC. This translates into CASKEAGGPGNEQFF.

The chain joins TRBV29-1 to TRBJ2-7, with TRBD2 matching over 8 bases. V was clipped by 6 bases and J by 6 bases; unmatched bases: 16. CDR1 is SQVTM and CDR2 is ANQGSEA in the germline V gene. This CDR3 contains 15 residues. The chain's CDR3 is CSVTERENAVGEQYF. The CDR3 DNA is TGCAGCGTCACGGAGCGGGAGAACGCTGTCGGCGAGCAGTACTTC.

The J gene is TRBJ1-2, the V gene TRBV27; D unresolved. The CDR3 covers 16 residues. The germline V and J ends were trimmed by 6 bases and 0 bases, with 17 bases remaining between them. In germline, CDR1 is MNHEY, CDR2 SMNVEV (reference sequence). In nucleotides, the CDR3 is TGTGCCAGCAGCCCCTGGTTCGGGTTTTCTAACTATGGCTACACCTTC. As protein: CASSPWFGFSNYGYTF.

The chain combines TRBV29-1 with TRBJ2-1; 12 nucleotides agree with TRBD2. Trimming removed 0 bases from V and 2 bases from J; junction bases left unmatched: 8. Germline-derived CDR1 and CDR2 are SQVTM and ANQGSEA. The CDR3 has 18 residues. In nucleotides, the CDR3 is TGCAGCGTTGAAGAAGGGGGCGGACTAGCGGGGACCTACAATGAGCAGTTCTTC. Translated: CSVEEGGGLAGTYNEQFF.

The V and J genes are TRBV14 and TRBJ2-3; 8 nucleotides match TRBD1. The CDR3 sequence is 18 residues long. With V trimmed by 0 bases and J by 5 bases, 13 bases remained unmatched. Germline V gene sequence: CDR1 SGHDN, CDR2 FVKESK. CDR3 protein: CASSQDGRRQGKRDTQYF. As DNA, the CDR3 is TGTGCCAGCAGCCAAGATGGGAGGCGACAGGGGAAGAGAGATACGCAGTATTTT. Full variable domain (missing parts from reference TRBV14 and TRBJ2-3): EAGVTQFPSHSVIEKGQTVTLRCDPISGHDNLYWYRRVMGKEIKFLLHFVKESKQDESGMPNNRFLAERTGGTYSTLKVQPAELEDSGVYFCASSQDGRRQGKRDTQYFGPGTRLTVL.

The chain joins TRBV27 to TRBJ2-7, with 9 bases that match TRBD2. V trimming: 2 bases; J trimming: 3 bases; junction bases outside the gene matches: 8. The germline V gene encodes CDR1 MNHEY and CDR2 SMNVEV (reference sequence). This CDR3 comprises 16 residues. CDR3 residues: CASSLGISGRNYEQYF. The CDR3 DNA is TGTGCCAGCAGTTTAGGGATTAGCGGGAGAAACTACGAGCAGTACTTC.

J is TRBJ1-1 and V is TRBV19, with 9 bases identical to TRBD1. With V trimmed by 5 bases and J by 4 bases, 17 bases remained unmatched. CDR1 is LNHDA and CDR2 is SQIVND in the germline V gene (reference sequence). This CDR3 contains 18 residues. The CDR3 DNA is TGTGCCAGTAGTCCCCTCCCGGACAGGGGTCAAGGCGGCACTGAAGCTTTCTTT. Translating gives CASSPLPDRGQGGTEAFF.